The T cell receptor (beta chain) under discussion was sequenced for a study of cytomegalovirus exposure and HLA in healthy donors. Study-wide context: Drawn from HLA-typed donors, 83 million or so unique TCRs were held in an early data release. Study results and caveats: In an earlier analysis, most TCR beta V segments were productive about 87% or about 30% of the time. In a later analysis, DRB1 alleles had the most associated TCRs; HLA-C alleles the fewest. Later analysis showed most CMV-associated TCR beta chains appearing HLA-restricted.

Germline CDR1 is MNHNS and CDR2 is SASEGT. CDR3 length: 12 residues. Trimming took 4 bases from V and 2 from J, leaving 6 bases between them. Notes on this clone: The antigen is not known.

The study ran its PCR with 60 Vbeta and 13 Jbeta primers. The method was immunoSEQ multiplex PCR; TCRdb's version includes in-frame clones alone and lacks a portion of them. Of approximately 160,000 clones listed, roughly 70% were seen once; the top ten hold 2.5% to 3.5%. The V and J genes are TRBV6-1 and TRBJ2-7; no clear D gene. The sample comprised PBMCs. This TCR derives from a woman aged 50 to 65 in good health and CMV-seropositive. CDR3 amino acids: CASSGQTYEQYF. The CDR3 bases are TGTGCCAGCAGTGGTCAGACCTACGAGCAGTACTTC.